This record covers a single TCR beta chain. Its antigen is unknown. Data came from immunoSEQ multiplex PCR; TCRdb stores just in-frame clones and leaves some out. The sample includes about 110,000 clones, 88% of them seen just once. These data belong to a study of cytomegalovirus exposure and HLA in healthy donors. Points from the study as a whole: Most TCR sequences proved rare, with some public TCRs found in many donors.

The CDR3 contains 13 residues. Deletions cut 4 bases from V and 7 bases from J, with 15 bases between. Germline CDR1 SGHDT, CDR2 YYEEEE. The chain has TRBV5-6 and TRBJ2-7; D ambiguous. The sequence was collected from a woman aged 18-35 years in good health and CMV-seronegative. Material for sequencing was PBMCs. The CDR3: CASSGGTIGEQYF. In DNA, the CDR3 is TGTGCCAGCAGCGGCGGAACGATCGGAGAGCAGTACTTC.